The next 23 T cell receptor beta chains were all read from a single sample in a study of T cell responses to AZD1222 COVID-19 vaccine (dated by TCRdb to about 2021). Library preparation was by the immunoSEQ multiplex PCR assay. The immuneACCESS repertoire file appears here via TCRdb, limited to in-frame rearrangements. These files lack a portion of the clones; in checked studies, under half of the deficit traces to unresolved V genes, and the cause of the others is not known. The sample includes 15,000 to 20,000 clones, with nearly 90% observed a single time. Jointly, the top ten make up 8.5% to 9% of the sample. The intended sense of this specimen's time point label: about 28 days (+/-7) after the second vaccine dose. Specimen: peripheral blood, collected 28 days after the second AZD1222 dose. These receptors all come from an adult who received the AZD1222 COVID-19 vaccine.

In DNA, the CDR3 is TGTGCCAGCGCTGTGACAGGCCCAGATACGCAGTATTTT. Amino acids: CASAVTGPDTQYF. J is TRBJ2-3 and V is TRBV7-3, with D perhaps TRBD1 (6 bases). The CDR3 spans 13 residues. V was shortened by 8 bases and J by 4 bases, with 13 bases between the two germline ends. Germline lookup yields CDR1 SGHTA and CDR2 FQGTGA.

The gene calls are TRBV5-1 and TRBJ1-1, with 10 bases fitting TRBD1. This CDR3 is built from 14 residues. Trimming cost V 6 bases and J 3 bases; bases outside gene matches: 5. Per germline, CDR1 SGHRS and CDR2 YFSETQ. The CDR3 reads CASTRQGADTEAFF. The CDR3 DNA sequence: TGCGCCAGCACCCGACAGGGGGCGGACACTGAAGCTTTCTTT.

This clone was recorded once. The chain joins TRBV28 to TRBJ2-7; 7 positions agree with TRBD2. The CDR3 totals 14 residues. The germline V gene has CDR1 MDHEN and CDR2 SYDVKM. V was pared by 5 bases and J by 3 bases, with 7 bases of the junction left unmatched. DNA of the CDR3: TGTGCCAGCAGTAGGGGCGGGGGACTCTACGAGCAGTACTTC. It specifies CASSRGGGLYEQYF. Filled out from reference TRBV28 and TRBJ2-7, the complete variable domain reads DVKVTQSSRYLVKRTGEKVFLECVQDMDHENMFWYRQDPGLGLRLIYFSYDVKMKEKGDIPEGYSVSREKKERFSLILESASTNQTSMYLCASSRGGGLYEQYFGPGTRLTVT.

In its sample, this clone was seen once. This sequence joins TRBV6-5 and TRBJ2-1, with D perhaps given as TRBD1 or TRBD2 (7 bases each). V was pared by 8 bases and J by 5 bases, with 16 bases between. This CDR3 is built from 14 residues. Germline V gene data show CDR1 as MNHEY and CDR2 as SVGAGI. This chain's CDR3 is CASSLGGTDNEQFF. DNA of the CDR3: TGTGCCAGCTCATTGGGGGGGACAGACAATGAGCAGTTCTTC.

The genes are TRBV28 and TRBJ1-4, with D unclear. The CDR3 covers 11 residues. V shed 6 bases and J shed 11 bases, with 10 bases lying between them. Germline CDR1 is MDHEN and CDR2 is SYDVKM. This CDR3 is CASSFAFKLFF. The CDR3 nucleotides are TGTGCCAGCAGCTTCGCATTCAAACTGTTTTTT. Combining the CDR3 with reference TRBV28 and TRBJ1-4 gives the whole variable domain DVKVTQSSRYLVKRTGEKVFLECVQDMDHENMFWYRQDPGLGLRLIYFSYDVKMKEKGDIPEGYSVSREKKERFSLILESASTNQTSMYLCASSFAFKLFFGSGTQLSVL.

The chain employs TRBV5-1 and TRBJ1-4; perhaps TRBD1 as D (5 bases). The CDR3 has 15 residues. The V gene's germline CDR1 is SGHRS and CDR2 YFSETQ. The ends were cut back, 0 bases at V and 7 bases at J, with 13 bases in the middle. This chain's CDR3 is CASSLESQRGEKLFF. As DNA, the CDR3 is TGCGCCAGCAGCTTGGAATCACAAAGGGGTGAAAAACTGTTTTTT.

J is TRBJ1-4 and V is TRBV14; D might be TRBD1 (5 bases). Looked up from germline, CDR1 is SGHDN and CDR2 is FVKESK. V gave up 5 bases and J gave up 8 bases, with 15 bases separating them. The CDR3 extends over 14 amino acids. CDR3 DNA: TGTGCCAGCAGCGCCGGGACGGGTTCAGAAAAACTGTTTTTT. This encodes CASSAGTGSEKLFF. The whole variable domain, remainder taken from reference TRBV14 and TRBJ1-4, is EAGVTQFPSHSVIEKGQTVTLRCDPISGHDNLYWYRRVMGKEIKFLLHFVKESKQDESGMPNNRFLAERTGGTYSTLKVQPAELEDSGVYFCASSAGTGSEKLFFGSGTQLSVL.

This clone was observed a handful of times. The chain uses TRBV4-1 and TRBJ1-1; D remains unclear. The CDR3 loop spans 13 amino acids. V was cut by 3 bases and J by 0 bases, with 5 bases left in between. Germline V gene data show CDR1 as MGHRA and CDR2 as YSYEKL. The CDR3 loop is CASSQGMNTEAFF. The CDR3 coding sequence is TGCGCCAGCAGCCAGGGGATGAACACTGAAGCTTTCTTT.

CDR3: CALTGRHGYTF. The CDR3 DNA is TGTGCCCTAACAGGGAGGCACGGCTACACCTTC. The V and J genes are TRBV28 and TRBJ1-2, with a weak D call TRBD1 (6 bases). CDR1 MDHEN and CDR2 SYDVKM come from the germline V gene. The CDR3 contains 11 residues. V gave up 11 bases and J gave up 8 bases, with 15 bases separating them.

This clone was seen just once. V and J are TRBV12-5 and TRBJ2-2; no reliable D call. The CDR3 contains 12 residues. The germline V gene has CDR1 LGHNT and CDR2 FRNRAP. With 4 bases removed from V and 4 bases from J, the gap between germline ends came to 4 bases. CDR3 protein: CASGSATGELFF. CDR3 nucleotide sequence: TGTGCTAGTGGTTCGGCCACCGGGGAGCTGTTTTTT. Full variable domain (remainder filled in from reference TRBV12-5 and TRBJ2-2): DARVTQTPRHKVTEMGQEVTMRCQPILGHNTVFWYRQTMMQGLELLAYFRNRAPLDDSGMPKDRFSAEMPDATLATLKIQPSEPRDSAVYFCASGSATGELFFGEGSRLTVL.

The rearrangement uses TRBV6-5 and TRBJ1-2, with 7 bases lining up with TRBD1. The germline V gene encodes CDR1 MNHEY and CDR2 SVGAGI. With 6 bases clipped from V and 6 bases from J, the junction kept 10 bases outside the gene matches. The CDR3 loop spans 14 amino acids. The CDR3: CASRKTGLKDGYTF. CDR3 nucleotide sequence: TGTGCCAGCAGGAAGACAGGGTTGAAGGATGGCTACACCTTC.

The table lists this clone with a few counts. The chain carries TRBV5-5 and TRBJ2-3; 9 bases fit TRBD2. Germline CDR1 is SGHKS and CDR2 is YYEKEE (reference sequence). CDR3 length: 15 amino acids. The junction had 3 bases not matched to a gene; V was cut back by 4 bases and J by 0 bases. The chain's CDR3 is CASSLRGGSTDTQYF. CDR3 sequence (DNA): TGTGCCAGCAGCCTGCGGGGGGGGAGCACAGATACGCAGTATTTT.

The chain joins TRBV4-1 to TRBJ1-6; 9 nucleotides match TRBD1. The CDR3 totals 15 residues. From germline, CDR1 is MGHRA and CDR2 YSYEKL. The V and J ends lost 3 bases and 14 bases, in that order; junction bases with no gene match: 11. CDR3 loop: CASSHPGTGPSTLHF. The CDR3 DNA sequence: TGCGCCAGCAGCCATCCCGGGACAGGGCCTTCCACCCTCCACTTT.

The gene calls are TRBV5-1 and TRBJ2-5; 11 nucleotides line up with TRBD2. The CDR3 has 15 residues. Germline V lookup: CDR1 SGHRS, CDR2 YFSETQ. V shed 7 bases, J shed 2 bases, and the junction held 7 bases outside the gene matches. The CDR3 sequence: CASGTSGSRQETQYF. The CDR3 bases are TGCGCCAGCGGAACTAGCGGGAGTCGTCAAGAGACCCAGTACTTC.

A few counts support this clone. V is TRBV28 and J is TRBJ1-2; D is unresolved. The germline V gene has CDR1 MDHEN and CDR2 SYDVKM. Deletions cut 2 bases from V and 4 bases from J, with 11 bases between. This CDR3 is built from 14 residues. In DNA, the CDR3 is TGTGCCAGCAGTTTAAAAGGGCTACTCTATGGCTACACCTTC. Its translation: CASSLKGLLYGYTF.

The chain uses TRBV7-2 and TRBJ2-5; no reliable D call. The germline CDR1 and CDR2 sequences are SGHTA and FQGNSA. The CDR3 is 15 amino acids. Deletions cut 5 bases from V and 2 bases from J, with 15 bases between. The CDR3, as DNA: TGTGCCAGCAGCCCCCAAGTCGGGTTTCAAGAGACCCAGTACTTC. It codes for CASSPQVGFQETQYF.

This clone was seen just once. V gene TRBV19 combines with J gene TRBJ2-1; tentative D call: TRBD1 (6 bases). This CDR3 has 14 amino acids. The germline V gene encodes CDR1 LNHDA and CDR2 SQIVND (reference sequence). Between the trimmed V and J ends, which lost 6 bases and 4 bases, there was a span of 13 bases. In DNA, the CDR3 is TGTGCCAGTAGACAGATGGGACAATACAATGAGCAGTTCTTC. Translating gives CASRQMGQYNEQFF. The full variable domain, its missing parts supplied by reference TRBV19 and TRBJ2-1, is DGGITQSPKYLFRKEGQNVTLSCEQNLNHDAMYWYRQDPGQGLRLIYYSQIVNDFQKGDIAEGYSVSREKKESFPLTVTSAQKNPTAFYLCASRQMGQYNEQFFGPGTRLTVL.

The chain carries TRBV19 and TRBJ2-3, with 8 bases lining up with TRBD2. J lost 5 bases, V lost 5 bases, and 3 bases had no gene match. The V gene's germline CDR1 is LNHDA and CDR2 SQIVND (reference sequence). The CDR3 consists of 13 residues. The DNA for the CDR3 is TGTGCCAGTAGTGCCCGGGGGGGAGATACGCAGTATTTT. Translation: CASSARGGDTQYF.

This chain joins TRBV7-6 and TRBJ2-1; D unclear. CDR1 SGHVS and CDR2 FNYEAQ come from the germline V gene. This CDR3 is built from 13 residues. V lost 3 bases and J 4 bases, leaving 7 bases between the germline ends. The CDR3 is CASSLVSYNEQFF. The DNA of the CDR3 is TGTGCCAGCAGCTTGGTCAGTTACAATGAGCAGTTCTTC.

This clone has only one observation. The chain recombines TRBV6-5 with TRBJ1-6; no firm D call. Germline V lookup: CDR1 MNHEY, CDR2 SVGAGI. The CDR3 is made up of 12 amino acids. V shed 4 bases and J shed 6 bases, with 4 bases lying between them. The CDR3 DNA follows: TGTGCCAGCAGTTTTCTTAATTCACCCCTCCACTTT. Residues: CASSFLNSPLHF.

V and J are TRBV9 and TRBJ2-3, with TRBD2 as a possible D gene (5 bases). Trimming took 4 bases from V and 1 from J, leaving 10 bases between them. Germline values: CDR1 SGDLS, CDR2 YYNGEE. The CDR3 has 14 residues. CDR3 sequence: CASSPREGTDTQYF. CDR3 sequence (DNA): TGTGCCAGCAGCCCACGGGAAGGCACAGATACGCAGTATTTT.

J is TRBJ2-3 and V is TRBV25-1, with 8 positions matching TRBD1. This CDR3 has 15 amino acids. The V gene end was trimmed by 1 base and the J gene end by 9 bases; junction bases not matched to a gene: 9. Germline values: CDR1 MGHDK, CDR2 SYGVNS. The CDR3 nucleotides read TGTGCCAGCAGTGAATCGGATAGGTACAGGGGGACGCAGTATTTT. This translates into CASSESDRYRGTQYF.

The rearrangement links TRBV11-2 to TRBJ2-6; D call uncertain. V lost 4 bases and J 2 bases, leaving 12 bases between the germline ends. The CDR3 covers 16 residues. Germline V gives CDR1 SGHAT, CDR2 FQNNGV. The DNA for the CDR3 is TGTGCCAGCAGCTCGTTGACGAACCCTGGGGCCAACGTCCTGACTTTC. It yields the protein CASSSLTNPGANVLTF.